These 13 T cell receptor beta chains originate from one sample sequenced in a study of immune evolution from preneoplasia to lung adenocarcinoma. Here immunoSEQ multiplex PCR was the method, and the copy in TCRdb shows in-frame clones only, minus some. The sample has around 6,200 clones, around 80% seen once. The sample was FFPE invasive lung adenocarcinoma tissue. Receptors were obtained from a person aged 50 to 59 with lung adenocarcinoma.

Note on this clone: At one boundary the junction diverges from the germline segment, which might be a read error. Other DNA sequences in the sample encode the same CDR3. J is TRBJ2-6 and V is TRBV4-3; TRBD1 is a possible D gene (5 bases). This CDR3 spans 17 amino acids. Per germline, CDR1 LGHNA and CDR2 YSLEER. The CDR3 region has the DNA TGCGCTAGCAGCCCTCACTGGACAAACTCTGGGGCCAACGTCCTGACTTTC. It codes for CASSPHWTNSGANVLTF.

This clone was counted between two and nine times. V usage is TRBV7-2 and J usage is TRBJ1-5; 9 positions agree with TRBD1. Looked up from germline, CDR1 is SGHTA and CDR2 is FQGNSA. V dropped 5 bases and J dropped 4; count of bases not matched to a gene: 9. This CDR3 spans 16 amino acids. DNA of the CDR3: TGTGCCAGCAGCCCAACCGGGACAGGGAAAAATCAGCCCCAGCATTTT. Its translation: CASSPTGTGKNQPQHF.

CDR3: CASTGGTGNEQFF. CDR3 nucleotide sequence: TGTGCCAGCACAGGGGGCACGGGCAATGAGCAGTTCTTC. This chain joins TRBV9 and TRBJ2-1; 8 bases are shared with TRBD1. Germline loops: CDR1 SGDLS, CDR2 YYNGEE. The length of the CDR3 is 13 residues. Trimming took 6 bases from V and 6 from J; bases not matched to a gene: 5.

This clone was seen just once. V is TRBV18 and J is TRBJ2-3; TRBD2 aligns across 7 bases. Germline assignment: CDR1 KGHSH and CDR2 LQKENI. The CDR3 runs to 15 residues. V gave up 1 base and J gave up 3 bases; unmatched junction bases: 4. The CDR3 loop reads CASSPREGLTDTQYF. The DNA of the CDR3 is TGTGCCAGCTCACCACGGGAGGGACTAACAGATACGCAGTATTTT. The full variable domain, completed using reference TRBV18 and TRBJ2-3, is NAGVMQNPRHLVRRRGQEARLRCSPMKGHSHVYWYRQLPEEGLKFMVYLQKENIIDESGMPKERFSAEFPKEGPSILRIQQVVRGDSAAYFCASSPREGLTDTQYFGPGTRLTVL.

The chain is built from TRBV15 and TRBJ2-1; D gene uncertain. The germline gives CDR1 LNHNV, CDR2 YYDKDF (reference sequence). V was cut by 3 bases and J by 4 bases, with 4 bases left in between. There are 12 residues in the CDR3. CDR3 amino acids: CATSSGYNEQFF. The CDR3 DNA reads as TGTGCCACCAGCAGTGGGTACAATGAGCAGTTCTTC.

This clone was counted a single time. The V call is TRBV28, the J call TRBJ2-7; D is uncertain. V dropped 8 bases and J dropped 6 bases, with 17 bases sitting between them. From germline, CDR1 is MDHEN and CDR2 SYDVKM. The CDR3 consists of 13 residues. CDR3 residues: CASLRSETSEQYF. CDR3 nucleotide sequence: TGTGCCAGCCTGAGGTCGGAAACCAGCGAGCAGTACTTC.

The V and J genes are TRBV29-1 and TRBJ2-7; the D gene is possibly TRBD1 (6 bases). The CDR3 runs to 13 residues. Germline V gives CDR1 SQVTM, CDR2 ANQGSEA. V shed 4 bases and J shed 3 bases, with 13 bases lying between them. Here the CDR3 reads CSVVDRGLYEQYF. The CDR3 DNA reads as TGCAGCGTTGTGGACAGAGGACTCTACGAGCAGTACTTC.

This clone has only a few counts. The chain combines TRBV5-4 with TRBJ2-6, with a possible D match to TRBD2 (5 bases). The V end was cut by 10 bases, the J end by 3 bases, with 20 bases between. CDR1 and CDR2 (germline): SGHNT, YYREEE (reference sequence). The CDR3 is made up of 16 amino acids. Here the CDR3 reads CAASFGVLGGANVLTF. CDR3 sequence (DNA): TGTGCCGCTAGTTTCGGGGTTCTCGGTGGGGCCAACGTCCTGACTTTC.

The chain couples TRBV6-1 to TRBJ1-5; 9 nucleotides match TRBD1. Germline CDR1 MNHNS, CDR2 SASEGT. This CDR3 is built from 15 residues. The V segment lost 3 bases and the J segment 4 bases; nucleotides outside the gene matches: 4. The CDR3 DNA is TGTGCCAGCAGTGAGGGACAGGGACCTAATCAGCCCCAGCATTTT. It specifies CASSEGQGPNQPQHF.

The J gene is TRBJ2-7, the V gene TRBV6-7; no clear D. TRBV6-7 is recorded as an ORF, its role being uncertain. CDR3 size: 16 residues. Trimming shortened V by 1 base and J by 0 bases, and 13 bases separated the two germline ends. The CDR3 DNA is TGTGCCAGCAGTTACTGGAGACACGGACGCTCCTACGAGCAGTACTTC. Translation gives CASSYWRHGRSYEQYF.

The J gene is TRBJ2-7, the V gene TRBV20-1; no definite D call. The CDR3 covers 11 residues. Germline CDR1 and CDR2: DFQATT and SNEGSKA (reference sequence). Trimming stripped 5 bases from V and 5 bases from J, with 10 bases between. CDR3 nucleotides: TGCAGTGCTCTACCCGCCCACGAGCAGTACTTC. It translates to CSALPAHEQYF.

This clone was seen only once. J is TRBJ2-7 and V is TRBV5-1; no clear D gene. The CDR3 length is 14 residues. Deletions cut 0 bases from V and 2 bases from J, with 9 bases between. From germline, CDR1 is SGHRS and CDR2 YFSETQ. CDR3 nucleotides: TGCGCCAGCAGCTTGGTAGTACAGCCCTACGAGCAGTACTTC. Translated, it gives CASSLVVQPYEQYF.

This clone was counted only a few times. V usage is TRBV5-4 and J usage is TRBJ1-5; no definite D call. The CDR3 sequence is 15 residues long. Looked up from germline, CDR1 is SGHNT and CDR2 is YYREEE (reference sequence). V was trimmed by 0 bases and J by 3 bases, leaving 10 bases between them. The CDR3 sequence is CASSLDLGFNQPQHF. DNA for the CDR3: TGTGCCAGCAGCTTGGATCTAGGGTTCAATCAGCCCCAGCATTTT. Combining the CDR3 with reference TRBV5-4 and TRBJ1-5 gives the whole variable domain ETGVTQSPTHLIKTRGQQVTLRCSSQSGHNTVSWYQQALGQGPQFIFQYYREEENGRGNFPPRFSGLQFPNYSSELNVNALELDDSALYLCASSLDLGFNQPQHFGDGTRLSIL.